What follows are 32 T cell receptor beta chains derived from one specimen sequenced in a study of T cell responses to AZD1222 COVID-19 vaccine. Libraries were prepared by immunoSEQ multiplex PCR; TCRdb keeps only in-frame clonotypes and omits some of them. This sample has 130,000 to 150,000 clones, with approximately 90% found just once. The specimen was peripheral blood, collected on day 0 of AZD1222 vaccination. All receptors derive from an adult in good health.

The rearrangement links TRBV21-1 to TRBJ1-1. TRBV21-1 is designated a pseudogene. This CDR3 has 19 residues. Here the CDR3 DNA reads TGTGCCAGCAGCAAATTAGATCGGTCCGTCGAGATATCGAACACTGAAGCTTTCTTT. The encoded protein is CASSKLDRSVEISNTEAFF.

This clone was detected once. Different DNA sequences within this sample yield the same CDR3. This sequence joins TRBV7-2 and TRBJ1-5; 7 bases align to TRBD1. Unmatched junction bases numbered 2, after V lost 2 bases and J lost 4 bases. CDR1 SGHTA and CDR2 FQGNSA come from the germline V gene. The CDR3 has 14 amino acids. This CDR3 reads CASSLQGGNQPQHF. The DNA for the CDR3 is TGTGCCAGCAGCTTACAGGGGGGAAATCAGCCCCAGCATTTT.

The chain recombines TRBV5-6 with TRBJ1-2; 8 bases map to TRBD1. Germline V CDR1 and CDR2: SGHDT, YYEEEE. CDR3 size: 14 residues. V lost 4 bases and J lost 6; bases outside the gene matches: 8. The CDR3 nucleotides read TGTGCCAGCAGCCCGGACAGGGTCTGGAATGGCTACACCTTC. The encoded protein is CASSPDRVWNGYTF.

V is TRBV19 and J is TRBJ1-5; TRBD1 matches at 7 bases. V shed 9 bases and J 5 bases; nucleotides not matched to a gene: 13. The CDR3 consists of 15 residues. Germline-derived CDR1 and CDR2 are LNHDA and SQIVND (reference sequence). The DNA of the CDR3 is TGTGCCAGCGGGAAGACAGGGAGCGCATATCAGCCCCAGCATTTT. Its protein product is CASGKTGSAYQPQHF. Combining the CDR3 with reference TRBV19 and TRBJ1-5 gives the whole variable domain DGGITQSPKYLFRKEGQNVTLSCEQNLNHDAMYWYRQDPGQGLRLIYYSQIVNDFQKGDIAEGYSVSREKKESFPLTVTSAQKNPTAFYLCASGKTGSAYQPQHFGDGTRLSIL.

The V gene is TRBV4-3, the J gene TRBJ1-3; D perhaps matches TRBD1 (6 bases). Germline V gene data show CDR1 as LGHNA and CDR2 as YSLEER. Trimming removed 1 base from V and 1 base from J, with 14 bases in between. The CDR3 totals 17 residues. The CDR3 loop is CASSQGGGGISGNTIYF. CDR3 in DNA: TGCGCCAGCAGCCAAGGCGGAGGGGGAATATCTGGAAACACCATATATTTT.

This clone occurred once. The chain couples TRBV2 to TRBJ2-2, with D hard to call. CDR1 is SNHLY and CDR2 is FYNNEI in the germline V gene. V lost 6 bases to trimming and J lost 5 bases, with 16 bases between them. CDR3 length equals 15 residues. The CDR3: CASSPLTGPTGELFF. CDR3 in DNA: TGTGCCAGCAGCCCCTTGACCGGGCCTACCGGGGAGCTGTTTTTT.

The V gene is TRBV7-2, the J gene TRBJ2-2; 12 bases map to TRBD2. CDR3 length equals 15 residues. Trimming cost V 5 bases and J 4 bases; bases outside gene matches: 2. Germline lookup yields CDR1 SGHTA and CDR2 FQGNSA. CDR3 residues: CASSAGLAGTGELFF. CDR3 nucleotides: TGTGCCAGCAGCGCGGGACTAGCGGGCACCGGGGAGCTGTTTTTT.

The chain recombines TRBV3-1 (or the pseudogene TRBV3-2) with TRBJ1-1, with D possibly matching TRBD1 (5 bases). The CDR3 is 12 residues long. CDR1 is LGHDT and CDR2 is YNNKEL in the germline V gene (reference sequence). The germline V and J ends were trimmed by 4 bases and 5 bases, with 8 bases remaining between them. The CDR3 sequence is CASSRWGTEAFF. The CDR3 DNA is TGTGCCAGCAGCCGTTGGGGGACTGAAGCTTTCTTT.

Turning to this clone: Distinct nucleotide sequences in the sample also encode this CDR3. V and J are TRBV18 and TRBJ1-4, with TRBD1 identical over 7 bases. This CDR3 comprises 14 residues. The V gene's germline CDR1 is KGHSH and CDR2 LQKENI. The V segment lost 6 bases and the J segment 3 bases; nucleotides outside the gene matches: 4. The CDR3 sequence is CASSPTGANEKLFF. The CDR3 DNA sequence: TGTGCCAGCTCGCCCACAGGGGCTAATGAAAAACTGTTTTTT.

The chain has TRBV4-3 and TRBJ2-1; 9 positions agree with TRBD2. Germline-derived CDR1 and CDR2 are LGHNA and YSLEER. With 0 bases clipped from V and 4 bases from J, the junction kept 10 bases outside the gene matches. The CDR3 sequence is 18 residues long. CDR3 region: CASSQDRIAGAFYNEQFF. The DNA for the CDR3 is TGCGCCAGCAGCCAAGATCGGATAGCGGGGGCCTTTTACAATGAGCAGTTCTTC.

The chain has TRBV19 and TRBJ1-2; 10 nucleotides agree with TRBD1. Germline V gene lookup returns CDR1 LNHDA and CDR2 SQIVND (reference sequence). V trimming: 1 base; J trimming: 1 base; junction bases outside the gene matches: 9. The CDR3 loop spans 18 amino acids. CDR3 nucleotides: TGTGCCAGTAGTATAGCCGGGACAGGGGCCTTGTTTAACTATGGCTACACCTTC. Translation: CASSIAGTGALFNYGYTF.

In DNA form, the CDR3 reads TGTGCCAGCAGTCAGAACCCGAGGGCTATCTATGGCTACACCTTC. It codes for CASSQNPRAIYGYTF. The chain has TRBV28 and TRBJ1-2; D not resolved. Germline V gene sequence: CDR1 MDHEN, CDR2 SYDVKM. Deletions cut 5 bases from V and 4 bases from J, with 17 bases between. The CDR3 is 15 amino acids.

This clone appeared once. The chain combines TRBV29-1 with TRBJ2-1; D is unresolved. The germline CDR1 and CDR2 sequences are SQVTM and ANQGSEA. This CDR3 region has 11 residues. Trimming shortened V by 4 bases and J by 9 bases, and 10 bases separated the two germline ends. CDR3 loop: CSVGLSIEQFF. CDR3 coding DNA: TGCAGCGTTGGCTTGAGTATTGAGCAGTTCTTC.

As for this clone: One end of the junction fails to match germline, which may point to a read error. The chain employs TRBV24-1 and TRBJ2-1, with 9 bases lining up with TRBD2. CDR3 size: 17 residues. The germline V gene has CDR1 KGHDR and CDR2 SFDVKD. The DNA of the CDR3 is TGTGCCACCAGTGCAATCCCGGGGACTAGCTCCCACAATGAGCAGTTCTTC. Protein sequence: CATSAIPGTSSHNEQFF.

The chain links TRBV20-1 to TRBJ1-1; D is possibly TRBD1 (6 bases). Germline loops: CDR1 DFQATT, CDR2 SNEGSKA (reference sequence). The CDR3 is 14 amino acids. V gave up 3 bases and J gave up 0 bases, with 11 bases separating them. CDR3 nucleotide sequence: TGCAGTGCTAGTTCAGCAGGGGTGAACACTGAAGCTTTCTTT. It specifies CSASSAGVNTEAFF.

V usage is TRBV5-1 and J usage is TRBJ1-2; D remains unclear. V lost 2 bases, J lost 0 bases, and 8 bases lay in between. Germline values: CDR1 SGHRS, CDR2 YFSETQ. There are 14 residues in the CDR3. CDR3 DNA: TGCGCCAGCAGCTTTGACGTCTCTAACTATGGCTACACCTTC. This gives the protein CASSFDVSNYGYTF.

This chain joins TRBV5-4 and TRBJ1-1; 9 bases are shared with TRBD1. There are 15 residues in the CDR3. V gave up 0 bases and J gave up 5 bases; unmatched junction bases: 5. Per germline, CDR1 SGHNT and CDR2 YYREEE (reference sequence). CDR3 in DNA: TGTGCCAGCAGCTTGGCTACAGGGGGCTATACTGAAGCTTTCTTT. As protein: CASSLATGGYTEAFF.

This sequence joins TRBV7-3 and TRBJ2-7, with D maybe TRBD2 (6 bases). This CDR3 comprises 13 residues. Trimming removed 1 base from V and 4 bases from J, with 8 bases in between. Germline-derived CDR1 and CDR2 are SGHTA and FQGTGA. CDR3 amino acids: CASSLNRGYEQYF. The CDR3 DNA is TGTGCCAGCAGCTTAAACCGGGGGTACGAGCAGTACTTC.

This clone was seen only once. The V and J genes are TRBV19 and TRBJ1-2; D unresolved. This CDR3 spans 11 amino acids. The germline gives CDR1 LNHDA, CDR2 SQIVND (reference sequence). Between the trimmed V and J ends, which lost 6 bases and 0 bases, there was a span of 2 bases. The CDR3 region has the DNA TGTGCCAGTAGAGCTAACTATGGCTACACCTTC. It codes for CASRANYGYTF.

V gene TRBV10-3 combines with J gene TRBJ2-2; 7 bases are shared with TRBD2. This CDR3 is built from 15 residues. V gave up 7 bases and J gave up 0 bases; unmatched junction bases: 5. Germline V gives CDR1 ENHRY, CDR2 SYGVKD. The chain's CDR3 is CAITPGGTNTGELFF. CDR3 in DNA: TGTGCCATCACCCCGGGGGGAACGAACACCGGGGAGCTGTTTTTT.

V and J are TRBV7-2 and TRBJ1-2; TRBD1 matches at 7 bases. This CDR3 spans 16 amino acids. Germline-derived CDR1 and CDR2 are SGHTA and FQGNSA. Trimming at V came to 5 bases and at J to 5 bases, leaving 14 bases not matched to a gene. The chain's CDR3 is CASSPTPTGEGYGYTF. CDR3 sequence (DNA): TGTGCCAGCAGCCCCACTCCTACAGGGGAGGGGTATGGCTACACCTTC.

The rearrangement joins TRBV2 to TRBJ1-6; 7 nucleotides align to TRBD1. With V trimmed by 5 bases and J by 1 base, 5 bases remained unmatched. Germline values: CDR1 SNHLY, CDR2 FYNNEI. The CDR3 is 16 amino acids. The CDR3 DNA sequence: TGTGCCAGCAGTCTACAGGGGCGGTCCTATAATTCACCCCTCCACTTT. Amino acid sequence: CASSLQGRSYNSPLHF.

The V and J genes are TRBV5-5 and TRBJ2-7; no clear D gene. The CDR3 spans 15 residues. CDR1 and CDR2 (germline): SGHKS, YYEKEE (reference sequence). Trimming took off 0 bases at V and 2 bases at J, with 12 bases between the two ends. CDR3 loop: CASSLVVGLAYEQYF. CDR3 nucleotide sequence: TGTGCCAGCAGCTTGGTGGTGGGTTTGGCCTACGAGCAGTACTTC.

Worth noting for this clone: Other DNA sequences in the same sample also yield this CDR3. The V gene is TRBV12-3 or TRBV12-4, the J gene TRBJ1-1, with D tentatively TRBD1 (6 bases). CDR3 length equals 13 residues. The V end was cut by 3 bases, the J end by 2 bases, with 7 bases between. The CDR3, as DNA: TGTGCCAGCAGTTTTGGGGGCAACACTGAAGCTTTCTTT. It encodes CASSFGGNTEAFF.

The chain combines TRBV7-2 with TRBJ1-1; D not resolved. V gave up 5 bases and J gave up 5 bases, with 21 bases separating them. Per the germline V gene, CDR1 is SGHTA and CDR2 is FQGNSA. The CDR3 is 16 amino acids. CDR3 amino acids: CASSHTATLSGTEAFF. CDR3 in DNA: TGTGCCAGCAGCCATACTGCTACCTTATCCGGGACTGAAGCTTTCTTT.

The gene calls are TRBV7-9 and TRBJ1-1; D remains unclear. The V gene lost 1 base and the J gene lost 5 bases, with 8 bases spanning the gap. The CDR3 length is 13 residues. Germline assignment: CDR1 SEHNR and CDR2 FQNEAQ (reference sequence). The CDR3 region is CASSLEAATEAFF. The CDR3 DNA is TGTGCCAGCAGCTTAGAGGCGGCGACTGAAGCTTTCTTT.

The chain couples TRBV12-3 or TRBV12-4 to TRBJ1-4; D uncertain. The CDR3 length is 13 residues. V gave up 8 bases and J gave up 3 bases, with 10 bases separating them. CDR3 sequence reads: CASRLRANEKLFF. As DNA, the CDR3 is TGTGCCAGCCGGCTACGGGCTAATGAAAAACTGTTTTTT.

This chain links TRBV7-9 with TRBJ1-1; tentative D call: TRBD1 (5 bases). Germline CDR1 and CDR2: SEHNR and FQNEAQ (reference sequence). The CDR3 runs to 14 residues. With 2 bases removed from V and 4 bases from J, the gap between germline ends came to 11 bases. Here the CDR3 DNA reads TGTGCCAGCAGCTTATCTCAGGGTTCCACTGAAGCTTTCTTT. It specifies CASSLSQGSTEAFF. The full variable domain, completed using reference TRBV7-9 and TRBJ1-1, is DTGVSQNPRHKITKRGQNVTFRCDPISEHNRLYWYRQTLGQGPEFLTYFQNEAQLEKSRLLSDRFSAERPKGSFSTLEIQRTEQGDSAMYLCASSLSQGSTEAFFGQGTRLTVV.

This chain connects TRBV6-2 or TRBV6-3 to TRBJ2-7; D remains unclear. The CDR3 has 12 amino acids. Trimming shortened V by 2 bases and J by 3 bases, and 5 bases separated the two germline ends. Germline CDR1 MNHEY, CDR2 SVGEGT. As DNA, the CDR3 is TGTGCCAGCAGTTACGTCGGCTACGAGCAGTACTTC. Amino acid sequence: CASSYVGYEQYF.

This clone occurred once. The V call is TRBV28, the J call TRBJ1-2; D may be TRBD1 (6 bases). The V gene's germline CDR1 is MDHEN and CDR2 SYDVKM. There are 14 residues in the CDR3. The V end lost 2 bases, the J end lost 7 bases, and 14 bases lay between the germline ends. CDR3 sequence reads: CASSLEGRGFGYTF. The DNA for the CDR3 is TGTGCCAGCAGTTTAGAGGGTAGGGGGTTTGGCTACACCTTC.

V gene TRBV28 combines with J gene TRBJ2-5, with D maybe TRBD2 (5 bases). The V gene's germline CDR1 is MDHEN and CDR2 SYDVKM. V gave up 7 bases and J gave up 6 bases, with 21 bases separating them. This CDR3 contains 15 residues. The CDR3 DNA follows: TGTGCCAGCAACCACTTGTCGGGGAACGAAAAGACCCAGTACTTC. It codes for CASNHLSGNEKTQYF.

V and J are TRBV6-5 and TRBJ1-4; D remains unclear. The CDR3 is made up of 14 amino acids. Trimming left V 6 bases short and J 6 bases short, with 14 bases between. Germline loops: CDR1 MNHEY, CDR2 SVGAGI. The CDR3 spells CASRIQRPHEKLFF. The CDR3 DNA reads TGTGCCAGCAGGATACAGCGGCCTCATGAAAAACTGTTTTTT.